The 26 T cell receptor beta chains reported below all come from one sample, sequenced in a study of a mutant IDH1 vaccine in newly diagnosed glioma. Time point here: week 23, last vaccination. Topical imiquimod was applied with each vaccine dose, which held 300 ug of mutant IDH1 20-mer peptide. Their antigens remain unidentified. Profiled with immunoSEQ multiplex PCR; TCRdb holds only in-frame clones, not every one. The sample carries about 41,000 clones, 60% to 85% recorded once. Material: PBMCs, obtained from a glioma patient whose treatment included an IDH1 peptide vaccine. All receptors come from a woman in her thirties or forties with glioma. Some clones in this sample may be carry-over from other donors' samples.

The rearrangement joins TRBV19 to TRBJ2-1; a possible D gene is TRBD1 (5 bases). Germline CDR1 and CDR2: LNHDA and SQIVND (reference sequence). V was clipped by 4 bases and J by 5 bases, with 15 bases between them. The CDR3 is made up of 15 amino acids. Written as DNA, the CDR3 is TGTGCCAGTAGTAAAAGGGCCATAGGGGACAATGAGCAGTTCTTC. Translating it yields CASSKRAIGDNEQFF.

CDR3 DNA: TGTGCCAGCAGCTTAGGGGGACCCGTATATGGCTACACCTTC. This sequence encodes CASSLGGPVYGYTF. This sequence joins TRBV5-4 and TRBJ1-2; maybe TRBD1 (6 bases). The CDR3 loop spans 14 amino acids. Trimming pared 2 bases from V and 5 bases from J, leaving 13 bases between. In germline, CDR1 is SGHNT, CDR2 YYREEE (reference sequence).

Only a few counts were recorded for this clone. The chain combines TRBV20-1 with TRBJ1-1; the D is unclear. Trimming took 2 bases from V and 8 from J, leaving 9 bases between them. There are 11 residues in the CDR3. Germline CDR1 DFQATT, CDR2 SNEGSKA (reference sequence). The CDR3 DNA reads TGCAGTGCTAGACAGGACGGGGAAGCTTTCTTT. Translated, it gives CSARQDGEAFF.

CDR3 DNA sequence: TGTGCCAGCAGCCCGACTGGGATCGGGGCTGGTGAGCCCCAGCATTTT. Its translation is CASSPTGIGAGEPQHF. The genes are TRBV9 and TRBJ1-5, with D possibly TRBD1 on 5 matching bases. The germline gives CDR1 SGDLS, CDR2 YYNGEE. The CDR3 spans 16 residues. V gave up 4 bases and J gave up 8 bases, with 22 bases separating them.

The CDR3 region has the DNA TGTGCCAGCAGTTACAGCTACAGGAACTCTAATGAAAAACTGTTTTTT. It translates to CASSYSYRNSNEKLFF. The chain couples TRBV6-6 to TRBJ1-4; D might be TRBD1 (5 bases). Trimming pared 2 bases from V and 3 bases from J, leaving 13 bases between. The CDR3 covers 16 residues. Per the germline V gene, CDR1 is MNHNY and CDR2 is SVGAGI (reference sequence).

This chain links TRBV18 with TRBJ2-2, with TRBD2 identical over 8 bases. The CDR3 loop spans 17 amino acids. J lost 1 base, V lost 5 bases, and 9 bases had no gene match. Germline V gene lookup returns CDR1 KGHSH and CDR2 LQKENI. The CDR3 DNA is TGTGCCAGCTCATTCTACGCTCTAGCGGGGAACACCGGGGAGCTGTTTTTT. This encodes CASSFYALAGNTGELFF.

Relative to its sample, this clone is medium-sized. The chain couples TRBV20-1 to TRBJ2-7; D uncertain. V was cut by 3 bases and J by 2 bases, with 5 bases left in between. The V gene's germline CDR1 is DFQATT and CDR2 SNEGSKA (reference sequence). There are 11 residues in the CDR3. The CDR3: CSASTAYEQYF. DNA for the CDR3: TGCAGTGCTAGTACGGCCTACGAGCAGTACTTC.

The chain has TRBV7-2 and TRBJ2-7; 11 bases agree with TRBD2. Germline-derived CDR1 and CDR2 are SGHTA and FQGNSA. J was trimmed by 6 bases and V by 5 bases; bases with no gene match: 12. CDR3 size: 16 residues. CDR3 sequence: CASSLIPQLAGVEQYF. In DNA, the CDR3 is TGTGCCAGCAGCCTTATACCCCAACTAGCGGGAGTCGAGCAGTACTTC. Using reference TRBV7-2 and TRBJ2-7 for the parts outside the CDR3, the full variable domain is GAGVSQSPSNKVTEKGKDVELRCDPISGHTALYWYRQSLGQGLEFLIYFQGNSAPDKSGLPSDRFSAERTGGSVSTLTIQRTQQEDSAVYLCASSLIPQLAGVEQYFGPGTRLTVT.

This clone was counted only a few times. The chain has TRBV5-1 and TRBJ1-1, with D perhaps matching TRBD1 (5 bases). Trimming stripped 4 bases from V and 1 base from J, with 8 bases between. The CDR3 totals 13 residues. Germline CDR1 is SGHRS and CDR2 is YFSETQ. CDR3 in DNA: TGCGCCAGCAGCCCTACAGGGAACACTGAAGCTTTCTTT. Its translation is CASSPTGNTEAFF.

The rearrangement links TRBV10-3 to TRBJ2-1, with D possibly matching TRBD2 (6 bases). The CDR3 loop spans 22 amino acids. V was cut by 2 bases and J by 0 bases, with 29 bases left in between. Germline CDR1 reads ENHRY; CDR2 reads SYGVKD. The CDR3 DNA reads TGTGCCATCAGTGAGCCCTCCCCCGATGCCGGGGCGGAGGGAAGCTCCTACAATGAGCAGTTCTTC. Translated: CAISEPSPDAGAEGSSYNEQFF.

CDR3 sequence (DNA): TGTGCCAGCAGCTCCGGGTTTACCACAGATACGCAGTATTTT. It yields the protein CASSSGFTTDTQYF. The chain recombines TRBV7-8 with TRBJ2-3; D unresolved. The V end was cut by 4 bases, the J end by 2 bases, with 10 bases between. The CDR3 contains 14 residues. CDR1 and CDR2 from the germline V gene are SGHVS and FQNEAQ.

The J gene is TRBJ2-7, the V gene TRBV9; tentative D call: TRBD1 (7 bases). The ends were cut back, 10 bases at V and 3 bases at J, with 17 bases in the middle. Germline V lookup: CDR1 SGDLS, CDR2 YYNGEE. The CDR3 length is 13 residues. CDR3 loop: CASRGEDSYEQYF. DNA for the CDR3: TGTGCCTCCAGGGGGGAAGATAGCTACGAGCAGTACTTC. The whole variable domain, filled in from reference TRBV9 and TRBJ2-7, reads DSGVTQTPKHLITATGQRVTLRCSPRSGDLSVYWYQQSLDQGLQFLIQYYNGEERAKGNILERFSAQQFPDLHSELNLSSLELGDSALYFCASRGEDSYEQYFGPGTRLTVT.

The chain carries TRBV6-6 and TRBJ1-5, with D uncertain. V lost 6 bases, J lost 2 bases, and 17 bases lay in between. The germline gives CDR1 MNHNY, CDR2 SVGAGI (reference sequence). This CDR3 contains 16 residues. The CDR3 sequence: CASRDFDPSGNQPQHF. CDR3 nucleotides: TGTGCCAGCAGGGACTTTGACCCGAGCGGCAATCAGCCCCAGCATTTT.

The V gene is TRBV5-8, the J gene TRBJ1-6; 12 bases map to TRBD1. Germline V gene lookup returns CDR1 SGHTS and CDR2 YDEGEE. V lost 3 bases and J lost 9; bases outside the gene matches: 1. The CDR3 runs 14 residues. CDR3 DNA sequence: TGTGCCAGCAGCTGGGACAGGGGGCTTTCACCCCTCCACTTT. Its translation: CASSWDRGLSPLHF.

This sequence joins TRBV7-2 and TRBJ2-5; D is undetermined. The length of the CDR3 is 15 residues. V lost 1 base, J lost 3 bases, and 12 bases lay in between. Per the germline V gene, CDR1 is SGHTA and CDR2 is FQGNSA. CDR3 sequence reads: CASSLGLAREETQYF. CDR3 nucleotide sequence: TGTGCCAGCAGCTTAGGGTTGGCTAGGGAAGAGACCCAGTACTTC. The full variable domain, rest sourced from reference TRBV7-2 and TRBJ2-5, is GAGVSQSPSNKVTEKGKDVELRCDPISGHTALYWYRQSLGQGLEFLIYFQGNSAPDKSGLPSDRFSAERTGGSVSTLTIQRTQQEDSAVYLCASSLGLAREETQYFGPGTRLLVL.

The chain has TRBV5-6 and TRBJ1-5; D unresolved. From germline, CDR1 is SGHDT and CDR2 YYEEEE. V lost 1 base and J lost 4, with 12 bases in between. The CDR3 runs 15 residues. The CDR3 region has the DNA TGTGCCAGCAGCTTGAATCGGGAATATAATCAGCCCCAGCATTTT. Its translation is CASSLNREYNQPQHF.

The V call is TRBV5-1, the J call TRBJ1-1, with no clear D. The germline gives CDR1 SGHRS, CDR2 YFSETQ. V was trimmed by 6 bases and J by 6 bases, leaving 12 bases between them. The CDR3 consists of 12 residues. CDR3 DNA: TGCGCCAGCAAACGGGTAGACGCTGAAGCTTTCTTT. Protein sequence: CASKRVDAEAFF.

The chain recombines TRBV6-5 with TRBJ2-7; 8 bases fit TRBD2. The CDR3 has 13 residues. V was clipped by 4 bases and J by 6 bases; unmatched bases: 5. Germline values: CDR1 MNHEY, CDR2 SVGAGI. The CDR3 DNA reads as TGTGCCAGCAGTTGGTCGCTAGCGGGCGAGCAGTACTTC. Amino acids: CASSWSLAGEQYF.

By proportion, this clone is medium-sized. The chain carries TRBV5-4 and TRBJ2-1; D is possibly TRBD1 (5 bases). V lost 4 bases, J lost 8 bases, and 10 bases lay in between. CDR3 size: 12 residues. CDR1 and CDR2 from the germline V gene are SGHNT and YYREEE (reference sequence). The CDR3 nucleotides are TGTGCCAGCAGCGAAACAGGACATGAGCAGTTCTTC. Amino acids: CASSETGHEQFF. The full variable domain, in which reference TRBV5-4 and TRBJ2-1 provide the parts outside the CDR3, is ETGVTQSPTHLIKTRGQQVTLRCSSQSGHNTVSWYQQALGQGPQFIFQYYREEENGRGNFPPRFSGLQFPNYSSELNVNALELDDSALYLCASSETGHEQFFGPGTRLTVL.

The chain couples TRBV4-3 to TRBJ1-6, with 7 bases lining up with TRBD1. The CDR3 has 17 residues. The V and J ends lost 1 base and 1 base, in that order; junction bases with no gene match: 4. Looked up from germline, CDR1 is LGHNA and CDR2 is YSLEER. The CDR3 region is CASSQVDRVSYNSPLHF. The DNA of the CDR3 is TGCGCCAGCAGCCAAGTAGACAGGGTGTCCTATAATTCACCCCTCCACTTT.

The chain is built from TRBV19 and TRBJ1-2; TRBD1 aligns across 9 bases. Germline trimming cut 7 bases from V and 8 bases from J; bases unmatched to any gene: 14. The germline V gene encodes CDR1 LNHDA and CDR2 SQIVND (reference sequence). The CDR3 sequence is 15 residues long. The CDR3, as DNA: TGTGCCAGTATTAGGACAGGGGACGAGCAACTCGGCTACACCTTC. Translated: CASIRTGDEQLGYTF.

This chain joins TRBV18 and TRBJ1-1; D ambiguous. V shed 2 bases and J shed 10 bases, with 11 bases lying between them. The CDR3 is 12 residues long. Germline assignment: CDR1 KGHSH and CDR2 LQKENI. CDR3 DNA sequence: TGTGCCAGCTCACCAACGGATCTGGGAGCTTTCTTT. Translated: CASSPTDLGAFF.

This clone occurred once. The chain combines TRBV5-1 with TRBJ2-7; D is perhaps TRBD1 (7 bases). The CDR3 consists of 14 residues. Germline assignment: CDR1 SGHRS and CDR2 YFSETQ. V lost 4 bases, J lost 1 base, and 12 bases lay in between. The CDR3 region has the DNA TGCGCCAGCAGCCAGACAGGGACTTCCTACGAGCAGTACTTC. This gives the protein CASSQTGTSYEQYF.

This chain connects TRBV4-2 to TRBJ2-2; D possibly corresponds to TRBD2 (5 bases). Deletions cut 0 bases from V and 0 bases from J, with 14 bases between. The CDR3 is made up of 18 amino acids. Germline assignment: CDR1 LGHNA and CDR2 YNFKEQ. In DNA form, the CDR3 reads TGTGCCAGCAGCCAAGATCCATTAGCGCGCGCGAACACCGGGGAGCTGTTTTTT. Protein sequence: CASSQDPLARANTGELFF.

This chain links TRBV6-1 with TRBJ2-1; no reliable D call. V lost 1 base and J 8 bases, leaving 3 bases between the germline ends. Looked up from germline, CDR1 is MNHNS and CDR2 is SASEGT. The CDR3 has 11 amino acids. The DNA of the CDR3 is TGTGCCAGCAGTGAAGTCTATGAGCAGTTCTTC. Translating it yields CASSEVYEQFF.

The genes are TRBV10-3 and TRBJ2-5; D may be TRBD1 (5 bases). The germline V gene has CDR1 ENHRY and CDR2 SYGVKD. CDR3 length: 15 residues. Trimming stripped 0 bases from V and 5 bases from J, with 13 bases between. CDR3 nucleotide sequence: TGTGCCATCAGTGAGTCGGGGCTGGCGAGTGAGACCCAGTACTTC. Residues: CAISESGLASETQYF.